The 7 T cell receptor beta chains presented below share a single source sample, sequenced in a study of blood T cell repertoires in COVID-19. The method was immunoSEQ multiplex PCR; TCRdb's version includes in-frame clones alone and lacks a portion of them. Of 64,000 or so clones in the sample, 65% to 80% were seen once. The sequenced sample was peripheral blood. The receptors come from a human donor in a cohort sampled during active COVID-19.

This chain uses TRBV28 with TRBJ2-3; possible D gene TRBD1, 5 bases. V was cut by 6 bases and J by 2 bases, with 9 bases left in between. The germline V gene encodes CDR1 MDHEN and CDR2 SYDVKM. There are 13 residues in the CDR3. In nucleotides, the CDR3 is TGTGCCAGCAGCAAGGGGAACACAGATACGCAGTATTTT. Its protein product is CASSKGNTDTQYF.

Here the CDR3 reads CASSLLGRYGYTF. CDR3 coding DNA: TGTGCCAGCAGTTTGCTAGGTCGGTATGGCTACACCTTC. This chain links TRBV28 with TRBJ1-2; D ambiguous. V was cut by 3 bases and J by 5 bases, with 10 bases left in between. CDR3 length: 13 amino acids. The germline gives CDR1 MDHEN, CDR2 SYDVKM.

The chain employs TRBV7-2 and TRBJ1-2, with TRBD1 matching over 10 bases. After removal of 6 bases from V and 7 bases from J, the junction contained 8 bases not matched to a gene. The CDR3 consists of 14 residues. Germline V gene lookup returns CDR1 SGHTA and CDR2 FQGNSA. The CDR3 DNA follows: TGTGCCAGCAGTCACGGACAGGGGGGATCTGGCTACACCTTC. It translates to CASSHGQGGSGYTF.

The chain has TRBV29-1 and TRBJ2-1; 9 nucleotides line up with TRBD1. The germline gives CDR1 SQVTM, CDR2 ANQGSEA. The CDR3 covers 14 residues. Trimming at V came to 8 bases and at J to 2 bases, leaving 7 bases not matched to a gene. The CDR3 nucleotides read TGCAGCCTTGCCGGGACAGGGCCCTACAATGAGCAGTTCTTC. Protein: CSLAGTGPYNEQFF.

This clone was seen once. The chain couples TRBV15 to TRBJ1-1, with 9 bases identical to TRBD1. The germline gives CDR1 LNHNV, CDR2 YYDKDF (reference sequence). CDR3 length: 13 residues. V was clipped by 2 bases and J by 11 bases; unmatched bases: 6. The CDR3 coding sequence is TGTGCCACCAGCAGAAGTACAGGGGGCTGGGCTTTCTTT. Its translation is CATSRSTGGWAFF.

V usage is TRBV30 and J usage is TRBJ2-3; the D gene is possibly TRBD2 (5 bases). The V end lost 1 base, the J end lost 7 bases, and 9 bases lay between the germline ends. This CDR3 comprises 12 residues. CDR1 and CDR2 from the germline V gene are GTSNPN and SVGIG (reference sequence). The CDR3 nucleotides read TGTGCCTGGAGTGCTGCGGGTTATACGCAGTATTTT. It yields the protein CAWSAAGYTQYF.

The chain has TRBV2 and TRBJ2-3; no firm D call. Germline CDR1 reads SNHLY; CDR2 reads FYNNEI. The CDR3 totals 12 residues. Trimming stripped 1 base from V and 7 bases from J, with 6 bases between. The DNA of the CDR3 is TGTGCCAGCAGTGAAGGGGCTTATACGCAGTATTTT. Its translation is CASSEGAYTQYF.